The rows below give T cell receptor beta chains drawn from one sample of a study of T-cell memory formation after mild COVID-19. TCRdb passed the 5' RACE reads through MiXCR, listing each CDR3 protein once. The repertoire includes more than 350,000 distinct CDR3 sequences, roughly 15% of them detected once, and 20% to 25% sits in the top ten. The source material was PBMCs or a T cell subset sorted from them (not recorded which). All receptors derive from a man aged 18 to 29 who had mild COVID-19 (a few samples of this study predate the infection). Cell type and time point are not known. The CDR3 runs from the conserved cysteine through the conserved F or W. The order of the fields is V gene, J gene, clone size, D gene, CDR3 protein, CDR3 DNA. The D gene is left open where the match is weak. Part of the rows lack a size; the others show once, few, many or a class for expanded clones.

v_gene: TRBV7-9
j_gene: TRBJ2-1
abundance: .
d_gene: .
CDR3aa: CASSSLPGLIESNEQFF
CDR3nt: TGTGCCAGCAGCTCCCTCCCCGGGCTAATCGAGTCCAATGAGCAGTTCTTC

v_gene: TRBV10-1
j_gene: TRBJ2-5
abundance: few
d_gene: .
CDR3aa: CASSGKGYQETQYF
CDR3nt: TGCGCCAGCAGTGGTAAGGGGTACCAAGAGACCCAGTACTTC

v_gene: TRBV7-6
j_gene: TRBJ2-4
abundance: few
d_gene: .
CDR3aa: CASSEDRKPQNIQYF
CDR3nt: TGTGCCAGCAGCGAAGACCGAAAGCCCCAAAACATTCAGTACTTC

v_gene: TRBV12-3/TRBV12-4
j_gene: TRBJ2-2
abundance: .
d_gene: .
CDR3aa: CASSPRLSGGELFF
CDR3nt: TGTGCCAGCAGTCCGAGACTCTCGGGCGGGGAGCTGTTTTTT

v_gene: TRBV7-3
j_gene: TRBJ2-3
abundance: .
d_gene: .
CDR3aa: CASSLKAGAGTDTQYF
CDR3nt: TGTGCCAGCAGCCTCAAGGCGGGGGCCGGCACAGATACGCAGTATTTT

v_gene: TRBV29-1
j_gene: TRBJ1-2
abundance: once
d_gene: TRBD1
CDR3aa: CSAGQGINYGYTF
CDR3nt: TGCAGCGCCGGACAGGGGATTAACTATGGCTACACCTTC

v_gene: TRBV12-3/TRBV12-4
j_gene: TRBJ2-3
abundance: few
d_gene: .
CDR3aa: CASSLEGRGADTQYF
CDR3nt: TGTGCCAGCAGTTTAGAAGGACGTGGGGCAGATACGCAGTATTTT

v_gene: TRBV30
j_gene: TRBJ2-7
abundance: .
d_gene: .
CDR3aa: CAWSVRYRLSTEQYF
CDR3nt: TGTGCCTGGAGTGTACGTTACAGGCTATCTACCGAGCAGTACTTC

v_gene: TRBV7-2
j_gene: TRBJ2-2
abundance: .
d_gene: TRBD2
CDR3aa: CASSLPPGGNPGELFF
CDR3nt: TGTGCCAGCAGCTTACCCCCGGGGGGAAATCCCGGGGAGCTGTTTTTT

v_gene: TRBV27
j_gene: TRBJ2-1
abundance: .
d_gene: TRBD2
CDR3aa: CASSFTSGGAWEQFF
CDR3nt: TGTGCCAGCAGTTTCACTAGCGGGGGGGCCTGGGAGCAGTTCTTC

v_gene: TRBV6-1
j_gene: TRBJ2-2
abundance: .
d_gene: TRBD1
CDR3aa: CASSGYSGGTGELFF
CDR3nt: TGTGCCAGCAGTGGATATTCAGGGGGAACCGGGGAGCTGTTTTTT

v_gene: TRBV12-3/TRBV12-4
j_gene: TRBJ1-5
abundance: few
d_gene: .
CDR3aa: CASAAQGGNQPQHF
CDR3nt: TGTGCCAGCGCCGCTCAGGGAGGGAATCAGCCCCAGCATTTT

v_gene: TRBV5-1
j_gene: TRBJ2-5
abundance: .
d_gene: .
CDR3aa: CASSLGEQETQYF
CDR3nt: TGCGCCAGCAGCTTGGGAGAGCAAGAGACCCAGTACTTC

v_gene: TRBV7-2
j_gene: TRBJ2-1
abundance: .
d_gene: TRBD2
CDR3aa: CASRTSHNEQFF
CDR3nt: TGTGCCAGCCGGACTAGCCACAATGAGCAGTTCTTC

v_gene: TRBV6-5
j_gene: TRBJ1-2
abundance: few
d_gene: .
CDR3aa: CASSTGWYGYTF
CDR3nt: TGTGCCAGCAGTACAGGGTGGTATGGCTACACCTTC

v_gene: TRBV7-3
j_gene: TRBJ2-2
abundance: few
d_gene: .
CDR3aa: CASSRTSGELFF
CDR3nt: TGTGCCAGCAGCCGCACTTCCGGGGAGCTGTTTTTT

v_gene: TRBV7-2
j_gene: TRBJ1-2
abundance: few
d_gene: .
CDR3aa: CASSLVGGRDYGYTF
CDR3nt: TGTGCCAGCAGCTTAGTGGGGGGCCGGGACTATGGCTACACCTTC